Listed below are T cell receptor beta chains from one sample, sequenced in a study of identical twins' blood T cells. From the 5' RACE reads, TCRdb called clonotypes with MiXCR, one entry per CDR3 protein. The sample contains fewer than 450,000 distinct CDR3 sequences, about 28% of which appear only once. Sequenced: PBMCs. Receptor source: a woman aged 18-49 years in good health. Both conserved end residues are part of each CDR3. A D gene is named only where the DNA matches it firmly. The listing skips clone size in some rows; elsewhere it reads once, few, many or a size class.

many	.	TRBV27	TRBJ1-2	CASSLGTSNYGYTF	TGTGCCAGCAGTTTAGGGACATCTAACTATGGCTACACCTTC
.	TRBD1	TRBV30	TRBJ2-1	CAQGQGHEQFF	TGTGCCCAGGGACAGGGACATGAGCAGTTCTTC
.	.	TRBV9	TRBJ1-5	CASSETAYSNQPQHF	TGTGCCAGCAGCGAGACGGCTTATAGCAATCAGCCCCAGCATTTT
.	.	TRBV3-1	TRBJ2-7	CASSRRAGPSYEQYF	TGTGCCAGCAGCCGAAGGGCAGGGCCGTCCTACGAGCAGTACTTC
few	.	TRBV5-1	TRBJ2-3	CASSLDGLPTDTQYF	TGCGCCAGCAGCTTGGACGGGCTACCCACAGATACGCAGTATTTT
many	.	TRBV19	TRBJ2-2	CASSIGSANTGELFF	TGTGCCAGTAGTATAGGTTCTGCGAACACCGGGGAGCTGTTTTTT
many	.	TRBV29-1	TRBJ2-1	CSVKRTYNEQFF	TGCAGCGTCAAGCGGACCTACAATGAGCAGTTCTTC
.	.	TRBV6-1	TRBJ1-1	CASSETSWRLEAFF	TGTGCCAGCAGTGAGACCTCCTGGCGCCTTGAAGCTTTCTTT
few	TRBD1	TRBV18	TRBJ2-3	CASSPPSGGPSTDTQYF	TGTGCCAGCTCACCACCGTCAGGGGGCCCGTCCACAGATACGCAGTATTTT
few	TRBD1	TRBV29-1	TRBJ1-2	CSVGQGTEDYTF	TGCAGCGTTGGACAGGGCACTGAGGACTACACCTTC
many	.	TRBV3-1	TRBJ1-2	CASSQMRSGQGTANYGYTF	TGTGCCAGCAGCCAAATGCGTTCTGGCCAGGGGACCGCTAACTATGGCTACACCTTC
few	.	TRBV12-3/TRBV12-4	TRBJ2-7	CASSSGFHLQYF	TGTGCCAGCAGTTCGGGCTTTCATCTGCAGTACTTC
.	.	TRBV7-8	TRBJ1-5	CASSLARNNQPQHF	TGTGCCAGCAGCTTAGCGCGAAACAATCAGCCCCAGCATTTT
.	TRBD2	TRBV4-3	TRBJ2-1	CASSETSRDYNGQFF	TGCGCCAGCAGTGAAACTAGTAGGGACTACAATGGGCAGTTCTTC
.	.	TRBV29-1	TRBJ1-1	CSVRWGIYTEAFF	TGCAGCGTCCGGTGGGGTATTTACACTGAAGCTTTCTTT
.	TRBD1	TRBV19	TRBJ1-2	CASSTSTGVKGYTF	TGTGCCAGTAGTACCTCGACAGGGGTAAAGGGCTACACCTTC
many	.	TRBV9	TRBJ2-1	CASSNWGANEQFF	TGTGCCAGCTCGAATTGGGGGGCCAATGAGCAGTTCTTC
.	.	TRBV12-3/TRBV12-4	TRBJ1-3	CASSFSSSGNTIYF	TGTGCCAGCAGTTTCTCCAGCTCTGGAAACACCATATATTTT
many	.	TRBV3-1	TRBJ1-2	CASSQETELSYGYTF	TGTGCCAGCAGCCAAGAGACTGAACTGTCCTATGGCTACACCTTC
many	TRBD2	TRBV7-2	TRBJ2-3	CASSNSGNPTDTQYF	TGTGCCAGCAGTAATAGCGGGAACCCCACAGATACGCAGTATTTT
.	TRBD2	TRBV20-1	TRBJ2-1	CSASSGWSGEQFF	TGCAGTGCAAGTAGCGGGTGGTCGGGTGAGCAGTTCTTC